This T cell receptor beta chain was sequenced in a study of blood T cell repertoires in COVID-19. From germline, CDR1 is MNHEY and CDR2 SMNVEV (reference sequence). This CDR3 is 15 amino acids long. V gave up 1 base and J gave up 0 bases, with 9 bases separating them. The repertoire was sequenced with immunoSEQ multiplex PCR; TCRdb's copy has only in-frame clones and lacks some. In the table there are about 410,000 clones, roughly 85% of which are singletons. Input material: peripheral blood. This receptor was obtained from a woman aged 25 to 39 with active or convalescent COVID-19. The genes are TRBV27 and TRBJ1-1; perhaps TRBD1 as D (5 bases). The CDR3 region has the DNA TGTGCCAGCAGTTTATGGGGGGGGATGAACACTGAAGCTTTCTTT. Translated: CASSLWGGMNTEAFF.